This T cell receptor (beta chain) stems from a study of blood T cell repertoires in COVID-19. CDR1 and CDR2 from the germline V gene are SQVTM and ANQGSEA. V lost 7 bases, J lost 0 bases, and 16 bases lay in between. CDR3 length: 15 residues. Generated by immunoSEQ multiplex PCR, the TCRdb table keeps only in-frame clones and is missing some. The sample lists under 250,000 clones; about 87% were seen once. The chain has TRBV29-1 and TRBJ2-1; maybe TRBD2 (5 bases). The TCR comes from a woman aged 25-40 years with acute COVID-19. The specimen sequenced was PBMCs or T cells enriched from blood (not recorded which). The CDR3 region is CSAQAALPSYNEQFF. CDR3 sequence (DNA): TGCAGCGCCCAAGCGGCTCTCCCCTCCTACAATGAGCAGTTCTTC.